This TCR beta chain is from a study of control samples from healthy donors and cancer patients. Germline trimming cut 6 bases from V and 6 bases from J; bases unmatched to any gene: 12. The germline V gene has CDR1 SGHAT and CDR2 FQNNGV. This CDR3 comprises 16 residues. Generated by immunoSEQ multiplex PCR, the TCRdb table keeps only in-frame clones and is missing some. Among around 180,000 clones, about 91% were seen once, and the ten largest hold roughly 2%. The chain carries TRBV11-2 and TRBJ2-3, with TRBD1 matching over 10 bases. The sample was blood. This TCR was recovered from a woman aged 40 to 55 in good health. The CDR3 DNA reads TGTGCCAGCAGAGATATGACAGGGGGCGACTTCGATACGCAGTATTTT. This sequence encodes CASRDMTGGDFDTQYF.